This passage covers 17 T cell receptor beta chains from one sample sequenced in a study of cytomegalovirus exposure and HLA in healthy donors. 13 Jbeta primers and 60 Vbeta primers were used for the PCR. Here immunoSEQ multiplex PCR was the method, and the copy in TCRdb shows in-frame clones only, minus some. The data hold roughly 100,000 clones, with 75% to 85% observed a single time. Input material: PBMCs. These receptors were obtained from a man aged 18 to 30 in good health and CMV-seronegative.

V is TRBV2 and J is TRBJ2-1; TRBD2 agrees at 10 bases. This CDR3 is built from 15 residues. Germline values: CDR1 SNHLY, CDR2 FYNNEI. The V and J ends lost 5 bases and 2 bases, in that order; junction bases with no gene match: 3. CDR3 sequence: CASSRAGGPYNEQFF. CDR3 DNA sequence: TGTGCCAGCAGTAGAGCGGGAGGGCCCTACAATGAGCAGTTCTTC.

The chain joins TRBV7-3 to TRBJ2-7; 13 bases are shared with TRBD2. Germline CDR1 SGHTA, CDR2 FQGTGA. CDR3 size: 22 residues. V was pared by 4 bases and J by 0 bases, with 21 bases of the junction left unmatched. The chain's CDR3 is CASSSTRIGTSGTRRSSYEQYF. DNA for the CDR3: TGTGCCAGCAGCTCCACACGGATCGGGACTAGCGGGACTCGACGGAGCTCCTACGAGCAGTACTTC.

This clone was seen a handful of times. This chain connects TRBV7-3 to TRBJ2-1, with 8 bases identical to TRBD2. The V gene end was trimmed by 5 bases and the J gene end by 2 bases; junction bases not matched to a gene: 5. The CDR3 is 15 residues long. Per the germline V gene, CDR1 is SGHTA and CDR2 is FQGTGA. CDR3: CASSHSGDAYNEQFF. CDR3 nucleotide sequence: TGTGCCAGCAGCCATAGCGGGGATGCCTACAATGAGCAGTTCTTC.

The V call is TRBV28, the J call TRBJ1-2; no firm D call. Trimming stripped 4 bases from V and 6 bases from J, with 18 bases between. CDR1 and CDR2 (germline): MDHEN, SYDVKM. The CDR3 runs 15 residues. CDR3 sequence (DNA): TGTGCCAGCAGTTCTGGTGGAGGGAAGAGGGATGGCTACACCTTC. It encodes CASSSGGGKRDGYTF.

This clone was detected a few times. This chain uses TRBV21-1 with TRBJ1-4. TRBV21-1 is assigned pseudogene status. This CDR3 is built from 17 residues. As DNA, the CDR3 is TGTGCCAGGACTATTGTGAATCGTGGGTCGACTAATGAAAAACTGTTTTTT. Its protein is CARTIVNRGSTNEKLFF.

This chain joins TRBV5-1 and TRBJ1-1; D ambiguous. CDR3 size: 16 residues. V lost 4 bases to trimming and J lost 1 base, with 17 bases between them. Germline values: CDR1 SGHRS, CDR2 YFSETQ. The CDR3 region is CASSREGSTANTEAFF. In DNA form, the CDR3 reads TGCGCCAGCAGCCGGGAAGGCAGCACGGCGAACACTGAAGCTTTCTTT.

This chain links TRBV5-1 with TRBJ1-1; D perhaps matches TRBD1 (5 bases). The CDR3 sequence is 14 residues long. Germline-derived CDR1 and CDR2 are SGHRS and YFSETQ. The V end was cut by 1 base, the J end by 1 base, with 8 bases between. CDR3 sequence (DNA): TGCGCCAGCAGCTTGACAGGCCCGAACACTGAAGCTTTCTTT. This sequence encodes CASSLTGPNTEAFF.

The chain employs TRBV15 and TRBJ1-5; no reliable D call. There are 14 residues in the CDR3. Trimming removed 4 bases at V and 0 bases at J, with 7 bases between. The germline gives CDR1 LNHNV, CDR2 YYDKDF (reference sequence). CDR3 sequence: CATSKLTSNQPQHF. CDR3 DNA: TGTGCCACCAGCAAACTAACTAGCAATCAGCCCCAGCATTTT.

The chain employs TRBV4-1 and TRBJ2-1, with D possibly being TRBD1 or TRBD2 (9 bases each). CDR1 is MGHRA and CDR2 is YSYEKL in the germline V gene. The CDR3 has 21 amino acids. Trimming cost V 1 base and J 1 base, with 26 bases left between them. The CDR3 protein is CASSQVPGTGLAGSSYNEQFF. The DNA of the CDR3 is TGCGCCAGCAGCCAAGTCCCCGGGACAGGGCTAGCGGGGTCTTCCTACAATGAGCAGTTCTTC.

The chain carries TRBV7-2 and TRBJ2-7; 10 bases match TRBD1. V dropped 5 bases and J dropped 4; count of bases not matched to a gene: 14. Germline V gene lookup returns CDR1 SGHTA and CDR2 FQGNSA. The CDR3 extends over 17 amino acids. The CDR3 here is CASSPIPGTGDHYEQYF. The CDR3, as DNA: TGTGCCAGCAGCCCGATCCCCGGGACAGGGGATCATTACGAGCAGTACTTC.

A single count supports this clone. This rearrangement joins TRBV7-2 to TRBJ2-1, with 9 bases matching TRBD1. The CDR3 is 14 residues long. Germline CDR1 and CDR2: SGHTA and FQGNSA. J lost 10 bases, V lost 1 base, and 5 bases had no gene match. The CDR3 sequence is CASSLEQGAEEQFF. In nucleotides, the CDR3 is TGTGCCAGCAGCTTAGAACAGGGGGCTGAGGAGCAGTTCTTC.

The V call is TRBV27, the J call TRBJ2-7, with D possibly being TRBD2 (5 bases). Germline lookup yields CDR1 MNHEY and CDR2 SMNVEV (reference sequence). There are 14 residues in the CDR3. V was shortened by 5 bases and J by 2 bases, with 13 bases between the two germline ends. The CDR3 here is CASSPRGSPYEQYF. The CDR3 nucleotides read TGTGCCAGCAGTCCACGCGGGTCCCCCTACGAGCAGTACTTC.

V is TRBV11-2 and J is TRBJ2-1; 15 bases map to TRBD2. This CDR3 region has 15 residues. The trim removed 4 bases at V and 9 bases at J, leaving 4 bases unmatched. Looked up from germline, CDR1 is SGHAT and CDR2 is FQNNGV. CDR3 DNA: TGTGCCAGCAGCTGGGGGACTAGCGGGAGGAGTGAGCAGTTCTTC. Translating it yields CASSWGTSGRSEQFF.

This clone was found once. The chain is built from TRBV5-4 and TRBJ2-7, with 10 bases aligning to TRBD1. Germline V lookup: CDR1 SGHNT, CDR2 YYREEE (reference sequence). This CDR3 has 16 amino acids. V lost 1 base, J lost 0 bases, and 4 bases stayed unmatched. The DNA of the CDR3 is TGTGCCAGCAGCTTGATGGACAGGGGGATCTCCTACGAGCAGTACTTC. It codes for CASSLMDRGISYEQYF.

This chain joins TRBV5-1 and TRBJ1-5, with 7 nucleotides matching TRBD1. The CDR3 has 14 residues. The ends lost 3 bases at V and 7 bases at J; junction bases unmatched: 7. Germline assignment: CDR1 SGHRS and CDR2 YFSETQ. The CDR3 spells CASSSGGGEQPQHF. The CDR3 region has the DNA TGCGCCAGCAGCTCAGGGGGTGGTGAACAGCCCCAGCATTTT.

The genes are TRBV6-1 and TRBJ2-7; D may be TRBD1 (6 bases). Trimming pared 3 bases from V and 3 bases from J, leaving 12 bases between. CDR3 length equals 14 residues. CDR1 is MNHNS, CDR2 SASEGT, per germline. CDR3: CASSDSWGHYEQYF. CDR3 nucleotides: TGTGCCAGCAGTGATTCATGGGGGCACTACGAGCAGTACTTC.

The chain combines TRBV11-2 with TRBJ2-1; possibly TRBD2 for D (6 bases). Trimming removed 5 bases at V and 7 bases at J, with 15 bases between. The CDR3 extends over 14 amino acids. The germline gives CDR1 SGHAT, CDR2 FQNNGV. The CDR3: CASSPRDSRNEQFF. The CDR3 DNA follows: TGTGCCAGCAGCCCGCGGGACTCACGGAATGAGCAGTTCTTC. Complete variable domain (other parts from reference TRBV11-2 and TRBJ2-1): EAGVAQSPRYKIIEKRQSVAFWCNPISGHATLYWYQQILGQGPKLLIQFQNNGVVDDSQLPKDRFSAERLKGVDSTLKIQPAKLEDSAVYLCASSPRDSRNEQFFGPGTRLTVL.